This T cell receptor (beta chain) emerged from a study of blood T cell repertoires in COVID-19. Produced via immunoSEQ multiplex PCR; TCRdb's table is partial and in-frame only. This sample has some 290,000 clones; around 85% occur once, and the top ten carry approximately 12%. Germline-derived CDR1 and CDR2 are SQVTM and ANQGSEA. Trimming left V 7 bases short and J 3 bases short, with 12 bases between. The CDR3 totals 12 residues. The rearrangement uses TRBV29-1 and TRBJ1-1, with a tentative D call TRBD1 (5 bases). Sequenced material: peripheral blood. The receptor was derived from a woman between 25 and 40 years old with COVID-19, enrolled during active disease. The CDR3, as DNA: TGCAGCGGCCAGGACACCGACACTGAAGCTTTCTTT. Translated, it gives CSGQDTDTEAFF.